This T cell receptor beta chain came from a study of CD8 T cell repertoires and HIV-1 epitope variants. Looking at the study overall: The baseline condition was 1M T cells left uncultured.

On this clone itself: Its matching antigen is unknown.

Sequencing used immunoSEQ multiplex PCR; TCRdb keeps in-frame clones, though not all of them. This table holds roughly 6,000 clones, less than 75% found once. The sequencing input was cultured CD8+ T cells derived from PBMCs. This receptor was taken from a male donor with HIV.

CDR3 nucleotides: TGTGCCAGCAGCCAAGACGAAGCGCTTTTGTACGAGCAGTACTTC. Translating gives CASSQDEALLYEQYF. The chain uses TRBV4-2 and TRBJ2-7; D uncertain. The CDR3 runs to 15 residues. V lost 0 bases to trimming and J lost 4 bases, with 13 bases between them. Looked up from germline, CDR1 is LGHNA and CDR2 is YNFKEQ.